This TCR beta chain came from a study of blood T cell repertoires in COVID-19. Overall study context: Both acute and convalescent COVID-19 samples were obtained from the United States, Italy and Spain.

Source study methods: Amplification with reference gene primers provided the estimates of nucleated cell counts. Sequenced by immunoSEQ multiplex PCR; TCRdb stores in-frame clones only, minus some. The V and J calls and the clone size are those of that table, but D and trimming were determined from the DNA. The data contain a few hundred thousand clones, around 91% of them singletons. Per the germline V gene, CDR1 is SGHTA and CDR2 is FQGTGA. V lost 1 base and J 4 bases, leaving 9 bases between the germline ends. There are 14 residues in the CDR3. In this sample, this clone turned up once. This TCR came from a woman aged 55-70 years with COVID-19, enrolled during active disease. The genes are TRBV7-3 and TRBJ2-3; D remains ambiguous. Sequencing was done on a sample of peripheral blood. The CDR3 DNA reads as TGTGCCAGCAGCTTAATGCATAGCTCAGATACGCAGTATTTT. This encodes CASSLMHSSDTQYF. Filled out from reference TRBV7-3 and TRBJ2-3, the complete variable domain reads GAGVSQTPSNKVTEKGKYVELRCDPISGHTALYWYRQSLGQGPEFLIYFQGTGAADDSGLPNDRFFAVRPEGSVSTLKIQRTERGDSAVYLCASSLMHSSDTQYFGPGTRLTVL.